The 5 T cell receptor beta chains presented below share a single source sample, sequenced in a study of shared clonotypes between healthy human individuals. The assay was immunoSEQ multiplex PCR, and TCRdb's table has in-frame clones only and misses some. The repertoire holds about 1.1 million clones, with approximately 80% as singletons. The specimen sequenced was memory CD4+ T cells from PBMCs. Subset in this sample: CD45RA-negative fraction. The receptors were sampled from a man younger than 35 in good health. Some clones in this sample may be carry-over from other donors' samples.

CDR3 amino acids: CASSGIFAELSYNEQFF. Written as DNA, the CDR3 is TGTGCCAGCAGCGGAATTTTCGCGGAGCTCTCCTACAATGAGCAGTTCTTC. This chain uses TRBV5-6 with TRBJ2-1; D is ambiguous. This CDR3 is built from 17 residues. Trimming shortened V by 4 bases and J by 0 bases, and 17 bases separated the two germline ends. Germline values: CDR1 SGHDT, CDR2 YYEEEE.

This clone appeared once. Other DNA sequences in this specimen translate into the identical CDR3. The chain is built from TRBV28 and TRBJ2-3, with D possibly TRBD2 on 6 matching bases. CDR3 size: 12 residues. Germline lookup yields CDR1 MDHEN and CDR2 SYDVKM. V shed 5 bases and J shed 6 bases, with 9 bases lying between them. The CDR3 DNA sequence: TGTGCCAGCAGTCTAAGCGGGGATACGCAGTATTTT. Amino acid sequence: CASSLSGDTQYF.

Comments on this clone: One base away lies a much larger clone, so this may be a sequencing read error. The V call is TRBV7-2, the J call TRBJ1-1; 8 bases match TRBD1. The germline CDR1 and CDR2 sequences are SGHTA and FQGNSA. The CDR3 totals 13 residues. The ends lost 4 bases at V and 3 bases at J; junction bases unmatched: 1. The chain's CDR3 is CASSWDRYTEAFF. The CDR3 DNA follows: TGTGCCAGCAGCTGGGACAGGTACACTGAAGCTTTCTTT.

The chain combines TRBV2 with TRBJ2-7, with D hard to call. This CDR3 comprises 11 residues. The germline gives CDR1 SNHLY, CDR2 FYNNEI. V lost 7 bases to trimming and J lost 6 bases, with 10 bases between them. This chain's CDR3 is CASNLVTEQYF. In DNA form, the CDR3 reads TGTGCCAGCAATTTGGTTACCGAGCAGTACTTC.

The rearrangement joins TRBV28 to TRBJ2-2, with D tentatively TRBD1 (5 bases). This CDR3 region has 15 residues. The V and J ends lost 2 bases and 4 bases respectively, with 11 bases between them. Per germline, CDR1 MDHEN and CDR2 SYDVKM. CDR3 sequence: CASSLIAGRTGELFF. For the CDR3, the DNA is TGTGCCAGCAGTTTAATCGCAGGGCGCACCGGGGAGCTGTTTTTT.